Detailed here is one T cell receptor beta chain. This sample was included in a study of PD-L1 blockade in urothelial cancer. Overall study: Patients' histories included 0 to 3 prior chemotherapy regimens.

The time point is: peripheral blood 6 weeks after treatment start. Patients' urothelial carcinoma was locally advanced or metastatic. This table comes from immunoSEQ multiplex PCR, and its TCRdb copy is limited to in-frame clones, with some not included. The sample shows 95,000 to 150,000 clones, approximately 85% of them seen only once. Here the sequenced sample was PBMCs, taken around atezolizumab (anti-PD-L1) treatment. The origin of this receptor is a man aged 45 to 65 with urothelial cancer.

This chain's CDR3 is CASSERTGGTGTQYF. The DNA of the CDR3 is TGCGCCAGCAGTGAGCGGACAGGGGGCACCGGTACGCAGTATTTT. The V gene is TRBV10-1, the J gene TRBJ2-3; the match to TRBD1 covers 11 bases. The CDR3 is 15 amino acids. Unmatched junction bases numbered 6, after V lost 2 bases and J lost 8 bases. Germline V gene sequence: CDR1 WNHNN, CDR2 SYGVQD (reference sequence).